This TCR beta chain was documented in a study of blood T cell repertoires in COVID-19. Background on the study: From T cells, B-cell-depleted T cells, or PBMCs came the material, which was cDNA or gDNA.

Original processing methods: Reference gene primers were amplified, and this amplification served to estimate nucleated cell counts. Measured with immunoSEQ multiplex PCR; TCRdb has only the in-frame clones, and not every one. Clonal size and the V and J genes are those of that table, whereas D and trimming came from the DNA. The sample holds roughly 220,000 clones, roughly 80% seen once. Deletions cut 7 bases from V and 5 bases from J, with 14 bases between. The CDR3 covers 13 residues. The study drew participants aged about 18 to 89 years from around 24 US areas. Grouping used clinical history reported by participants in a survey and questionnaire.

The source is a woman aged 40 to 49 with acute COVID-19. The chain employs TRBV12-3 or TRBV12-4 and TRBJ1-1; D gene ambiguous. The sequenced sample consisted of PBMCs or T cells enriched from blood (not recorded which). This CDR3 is CASITLRGTEAFF. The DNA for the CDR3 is TGTGCCAGCATCACTCTTCGGGGTACTGAAGCTTTCTTT.